The 20 T cell receptor beta chains listed next were all sequenced from one sample in a study of cytomegalovirus exposure and HLA in healthy donors. PCR primers comprised 60 Vbeta and 13 Jbeta primers. Assay used: immunoSEQ multiplex PCR; TCRdb lists only in-frame clones, some missing. This table has 200,000 or so clones, about 77% appearing once. What was sequenced was PBMCs. These receptors all come from a woman aged 30 to 39 in good health and CMV-seropositive.

This clone was seen more than once but under ten times. This chain joins TRBV5-6 and TRBJ2-5; 8 bases agree with TRBD1. The CDR3 extends over 18 amino acids. V was pared by 4 bases and J by 0 bases, with 14 bases of the junction left unmatched. Germline CDR1 is SGHDT and CDR2 is YYEEEE. The CDR3 bases are TGTGCCAGCAGCGGACCTGGGAAGACAGGGGCGTACCAAGAGACCCAGTACTTC. Its translation: CASSGPGKTGAYQETQYF.

The V and J genes are TRBV10-1 and TRBJ1-5, with D hard to call. The germline V gene encodes CDR1 WNHNN and CDR2 SYGVQD (reference sequence). The V end lost 6 bases, the J end lost 4 bases, and 10 bases lay between the germline ends. The CDR3 is 13 residues long. The CDR3 DNA sequence: TGCGCCAGCAGCAACGGGGTTAATCAGCCCCAGCATTTT. It yields the protein CASSNGVNQPQHF.

This clone appeared a few times. This chain uses TRBV7-8 with TRBJ1-2, with D possibly TRBD1 on 5 matching bases. The length of the CDR3 is 12 residues. Germline V gives CDR1 SGHVS, CDR2 FQNEAQ. Trimming removed 3 bases from V and 4 bases from J, with 6 bases in between. Here the CDR3 DNA reads TGTGCCAGCAGCTTCGACAGCTATGGCTACACCTTC. Amino acid sequence: CASSFDSYGYTF.

This clone has only one observation. The V and J genes are TRBV9 and TRBJ1-2; D is possibly TRBD1 (5 bases). This CDR3 spans 15 amino acids. CDR1 is SGDLS, CDR2 YYNGEE, per germline. Between the trimmed V and J ends, which lost 1 base and 4 bases, there was a span of 14 bases. This CDR3 reads CASSVRGDTSYGYTF. CDR3 in DNA: TGTGCCAGCAGCGTAAGGGGCGATACCTCCTATGGCTACACCTTC. Complete variable domain (other parts from reference TRBV9 and TRBJ1-2): DSGVTQTPKHLITATGQRVTLRCSPRSGDLSVYWYQQSLDQGLQFLIQYYNGEERAKGNILERFSAQQFPDLHSELNLSSLELGDSALYFCASSVRGDTSYGYTFGSGTRLTVV.

The chain recombines TRBV13 with TRBJ1-1; 7 bases align to TRBD1. V dropped 1 base and J dropped 5; count of bases not matched to a gene: 10. CDR1 is PRHDT and CDR2 is FYEKMQ in the germline V gene (reference sequence). The CDR3 consists of 16 residues. Written as DNA, the CDR3 is TGTGCCAGCAGCTTAGTGTCCACAGGGGAGCGGACTGAAGCTTTCTTT. Translated, it gives CASSLVSTGERTEAFF.

The gene calls are TRBV13 and TRBJ2-1; 11 positions match TRBD2. V lost 5 bases to trimming and J lost 4 bases; unmatched junction nucleotides: 7. The CDR3 totals 16 residues. Germline V gene lookup returns CDR1 PRHDT and CDR2 FYEKMQ (reference sequence). The CDR3 is CASSPLAGGRYNEQFF. The CDR3 DNA reads TGTGCCAGCAGCCCGTTAGCGGGGGGGCGATACAATGAGCAGTTCTTC.

This rearrangement joins TRBV6-1 to TRBJ2-2; D not resolved. V lost 7 bases and J lost 4, with 10 bases in between. The CDR3 is 13 amino acids. Looked up from germline, CDR1 is MNHNS and CDR2 is SASEGT. The CDR3, as DNA: TGTGCCAGCACAGAGTGGAGCACCGGGGAGCTGTTTTTT. Translating it yields CASTEWSTGELFF.

The chain carries TRBV4-1 and TRBJ2-2; 7 bases agree with TRBD1. CDR1 MGHRA and CDR2 YSYEKL come from the germline V gene. The CDR3 runs to 15 residues. Trimming cost V 1 base and J 5 bases; bases outside gene matches: 4. The CDR3 DNA follows: TGCGCCAGCAGCCAAGGAGACAGGGAGACCGGGGAGCTGTTTTTT. Translated: CASSQGDRETGELFF.

This clone was picked up one time. The rearrangement joins TRBV9 to TRBJ2-1, with D perhaps matching TRBD1 (6 bases). This CDR3 has 14 amino acids. Germline loops: CDR1 SGDLS, CDR2 YYNGEE. V gave up 0 bases and J gave up 5 bases, with 9 bases separating them. CDR3 protein: CASSVEDSNNEQFF. CDR3 nucleotides: TGTGCCAGCAGCGTAGAGGACAGCAACAATGAGCAGTTCTTC.

The table lists this clone with a count of one. Here the CDR3 DNA reads TGTGCCATCAGTGACAGGGGAAAGGCCTACAATGAGCAGTTCTTC. As protein: CAISDRGKAYNEQFF. This chain connects TRBV10-3 to TRBJ2-1; TRBD1 is a possible D gene (6 bases). With 3 bases removed from V and 2 bases from J, the gap between germline ends came to 11 bases. There are 15 residues in the CDR3. In germline, CDR1 is ENHRY, CDR2 SYGVKD.

The chain is built from TRBV5-6 and TRBJ2-5; TRBD1 matches at 11 bases. This CDR3 has 14 residues. J gave up 7 bases and V 4 bases, and 6 bases lay outside the gene matches. The germline CDR1 and CDR2 sequences are SGHDT and YYEEEE. The CDR3 protein is CASSQDRGLVTQYF. The DNA for the CDR3 is TGTGCCAGCAGCCAGGACAGGGGGCTGGTGACCCAGTACTTC. The full variable domain, with the rest looked up from reference TRBV5-6 and TRBJ2-5, is DAGVTQSPTHLIKTRGQQVTLRCSPKSGHDTVSWYQQALGQGPQFIFQYYEEEERQRGNFPDRFSGHQFPNYSSELNVNALLLGDSALYLCASSQDRGLVTQYFGPGTRLLVL.

The chain carries TRBV10-3 and TRBJ2-1, with TRBD2 matching 13 bases. CDR1 and CDR2 (germline): ENHRY, SYGVKD. V gave up 7 bases and J gave up 9 bases; unmatched junction bases: 15. CDR3 length: 17 residues. The CDR3 spells CAIKSPPGTSGKFEQFF. The CDR3 region has the DNA TGTGCCATCAAATCCCCGCCCGGGACTAGCGGGAAATTTGAGCAGTTCTTC.

V and J are TRBV28 and TRBJ1-3; D might be TRBD1 (5 bases). CDR1 and CDR2 (germline): MDHEN, SYDVKM. V lost 6 bases and J 2 bases, leaving 11 bases between the germline ends. This CDR3 spans 14 amino acids. CDR3 nucleotide sequence: TGTGCCAGCAGCCTACAGGCTCCTGGAAACACCATATATTTT. It encodes CASSLQAPGNTIYF.

This clone has at least ten counts. This rearrangement joins TRBV4-1 to TRBJ2-5; TRBD2 agrees at 12 bases. This CDR3 is built from 15 residues. The V segment lost 4 bases and the J segment 7 bases; nucleotides outside the gene matches: 7. Germline-derived CDR1 and CDR2 are MGHRA and YSYEKL. The CDR3: CASSRIASGRGTQYF. DNA of the CDR3: TGCGCCAGCAGCCGAATCGCTAGCGGGAGGGGGACCCAGTACTTC.

This rearrangement joins TRBV7-9 to TRBJ1-3, with TRBD1 matching over 7 bases. The CDR3 has 14 residues. Germline CDR1 SEHNR, CDR2 FQNEAQ (reference sequence). V shed 3 bases and J 2 bases; nucleotides not matched to a gene: 1. The DNA for the CDR3 is TGTGCCAGCAGCTTGACAGGGCCTGGAAACACCATATATTTT. Translation gives CASSLTGPGNTIYF.

This clone was seen only a few times. The genes are TRBV5-1 and TRBJ2-7; the D gene is possibly TRBD2 (6 bases). V dropped 2 bases and J dropped 2 bases, with 14 bases sitting between them. Germline V CDR1 and CDR2: SGHRS, YFSETQ. The CDR3 consists of 15 residues. CDR3 in amino acids: CASSFTGDGPYEQYF. The CDR3 bases are TGCGCCAGCAGCTTTACGGGGGACGGGCCCTACGAGCAGTACTTC.

The chain links TRBV7-9 to TRBJ2-7; D may be TRBD1 (5 bases). In germline, CDR1 is SEHNR, CDR2 FQNEAQ (reference sequence). Trimming cost V 3 bases and J 1 base, with 7 bases left between them. The CDR3 covers 13 residues. CDR3: CASSFQGSYEQYF. CDR3 in DNA: TGTGCCAGCAGCTTCCAGGGTTCCTACGAGCAGTACTTC.

DNA for the CDR3: TGTGCCAGCCTGAGAGGGACTCCTGCTTTGGAGCAGTACTTC. The encoded protein is CASLRGTPALEQYF. V is TRBV6-1 and J is TRBJ2-7; D perhaps matches TRBD2 (6 bases). Germline V gives CDR1 MNHNS, CDR2 SASEGT. V was cut by 8 bases and J by 7 bases, with 21 bases left in between. There are 14 residues in the CDR3.

This clone was seen only once. The chain carries TRBV5-1 and TRBJ2-2, with 9 bases fitting TRBD1. This CDR3 spans 15 amino acids. With V trimmed by 3 bases and J by 4 bases, 4 bases remained unmatched. Germline V gives CDR1 SGHRS, CDR2 YFSETQ. The CDR3 loop is CASSWDRVPTGELFF. The CDR3 nucleotides are TGCGCCAGCAGCTGGGACAGGGTCCCCACCGGGGAGCTGTTTTTT.

The chain carries TRBV7-8 and TRBJ2-1, with 9 bases matching TRBD2. CDR1 and CDR2 from the germline V gene are SGHVS and FQNEAQ. V was clipped by 5 bases and J by 10 bases; unmatched bases: 15. This CDR3 is built from 16 residues. This CDR3 is CASSPSRGGGGTEQFF. Written as DNA, the CDR3 is TGTGCCAGCAGCCCTTCCCGGGGCGGGGGGGGCACCGAGCAGTTCTTC.